The subject of this entry is one T cell receptor (beta chain). Antigen unknown. These data belong to a study of T cells after yellow fever vaccination. Study-level points and caveats: Peaking on day 5 versus 15, the secondary response was faster but weaker. Most primary-vaccination clones reappeared after the booster (about 97% CD4, 75% to 90% CD8).

V was shortened by 2 bases and J by 6 bases, with 17 bases between the two germline ends. Germline-derived CDR1 and CDR2 are MNHEY and SVGAGI. This CDR3 contains 17 residues. MiXCR, run by TCRdb on the 5' RACE reads, gives a single entry per CDR3 protein. The sample includes roughly 74,000 distinct CDR3 sequences, more than 5.5% seen only once; the top ten take about a third. This specimen was CD8+ T cells sorted from PBMCs, taken 5 to 6 days after the first yellow fever vaccination. The chain joins TRBV6-5 to TRBJ1-6; tentatively, D is TRBD1 (5 bases). This clonotype was sampled from a man between 18 and 29 years old who received the YFV17D yellow fever vaccine. The CDR3 loop is CASSYMAGEGGNSPLHF. CDR3 nucleotides: TGTGCCAGCAGTTACATGGCGGGGGAGGGAGGTAATTCACCCCTCCACTTT.